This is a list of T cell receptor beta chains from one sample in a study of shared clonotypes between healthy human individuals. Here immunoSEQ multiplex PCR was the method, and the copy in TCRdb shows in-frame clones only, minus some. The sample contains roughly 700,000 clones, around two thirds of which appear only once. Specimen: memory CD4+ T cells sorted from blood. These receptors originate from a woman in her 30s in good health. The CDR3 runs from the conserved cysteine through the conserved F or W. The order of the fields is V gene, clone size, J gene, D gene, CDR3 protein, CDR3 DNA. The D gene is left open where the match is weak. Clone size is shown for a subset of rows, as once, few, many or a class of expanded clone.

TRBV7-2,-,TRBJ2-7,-,CASSFSVLREQYF,TGTGCCAGCAGCTTTTCGGTCCTGCGGGAGCAGTACTTC
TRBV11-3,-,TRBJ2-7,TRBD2,CASSTGLAGSEQYF,TGTGCCAGCAGCACCGGTTTAGCGGGATCCGAGCAGTACTTC
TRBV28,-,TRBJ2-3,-,CASRSTSTDTQYF,TGTGCCAGCAGGTCTACCAGCACAGATACGCAGTATTTT
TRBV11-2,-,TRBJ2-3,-,CASSLGGGGTTDTQYF,TGTGCCAGCAGCTTAGGGGGAGGCGGGACCACAGATACGCAGTATTTT
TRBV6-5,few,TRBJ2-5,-,CASKKQGRSRSQYF,TGTGCCAGCAAGAAACAGGGTCGGAGTCGGTCCCAGTACTTC
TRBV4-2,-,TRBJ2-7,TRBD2,CASSQDLAEAYEQYF,TGTGCCAGCAGCCAAGATCTAGCGGAAGCCTACGAGCAGTACTTC
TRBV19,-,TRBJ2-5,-,CASKVGETQYF,TGTGCCAGTAAAGTTGGAGAGACCCAGTACTTC
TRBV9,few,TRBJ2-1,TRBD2,CASSVATSGYNEQFF,TGTGCCAGCAGCGTAGCGACTAGCGGATACAATGAGCAGTTCTTC
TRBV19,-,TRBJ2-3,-,CASSPQKEGTQYF,TGTGCCAGTAGTCCGCAGAAGGAGGGTACGCAGTATTTT
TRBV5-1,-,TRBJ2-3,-,CASSLVARVGDTQYF,TGCGCCAGCAGCTTGGTGGCGCGGGTGGGAGATACGCAGTATTTT
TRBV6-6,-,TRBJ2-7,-,CASSQSHEQYF,TGTGCCAGCAGCCAAAGTCACGAGCAGTACTTC